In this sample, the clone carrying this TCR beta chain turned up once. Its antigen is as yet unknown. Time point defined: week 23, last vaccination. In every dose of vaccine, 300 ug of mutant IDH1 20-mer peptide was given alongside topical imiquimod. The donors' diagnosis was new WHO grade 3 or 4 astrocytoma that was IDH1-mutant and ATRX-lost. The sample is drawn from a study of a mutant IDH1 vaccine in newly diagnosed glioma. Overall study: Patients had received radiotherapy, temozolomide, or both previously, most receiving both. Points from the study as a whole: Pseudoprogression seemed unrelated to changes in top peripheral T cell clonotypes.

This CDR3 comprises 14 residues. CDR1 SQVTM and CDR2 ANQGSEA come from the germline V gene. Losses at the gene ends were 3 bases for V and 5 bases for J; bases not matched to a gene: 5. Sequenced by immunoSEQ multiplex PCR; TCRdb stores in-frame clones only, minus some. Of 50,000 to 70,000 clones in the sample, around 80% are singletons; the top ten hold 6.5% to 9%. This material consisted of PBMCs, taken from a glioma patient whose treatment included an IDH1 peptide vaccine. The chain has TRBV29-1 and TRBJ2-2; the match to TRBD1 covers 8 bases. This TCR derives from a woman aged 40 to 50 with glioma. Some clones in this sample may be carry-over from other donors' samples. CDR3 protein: CSVDPGGTTGELFF. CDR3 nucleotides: TGCAGCGTTGATCCAGGGGGCACGACCGGGGAGCTGTTTTTT.